This T cell receptor beta chain was observed in a study of T-cell reconstitution after alpha-beta-depleted transplantation in children. Points from the study as a whole: The authors attributed T-cell counts and diversity one year after transplant mostly to newly produced T cells. Several hundred expanded graft clones reportedly supplied alpha-beta T cells about two months after transplant. Some patients' high day-60 TCRbeta diversity was attributed to recipient cells surviving conditioning.

Library preparation (for TCRbeta) was performed with unique molecular identifiers. TCRdb reprocessed the PCR reads via MiXCR and lists one record per CDR3 protein. Of approximately 630,000 distinct CDR3 sequences in the sample, roughly 14% were seen once. The germline V gene has CDR1 DFQATT and CDR2 SNEGSKA (reference sequence). The CDR3 spans 13 residues. A remark on this clonotype: Its specificity is unknown. A single base separates this from a much larger clone, so it may be a read error.

The chain carries TRBV20-1 and TRBJ1-4, with 8 bases identical to TRBD1. This material consisted of PBMCs, taken before TCRalphabeta/CD19-depleted stem cell transplant. The sequence came from a girl aged 2 to 9 with congenital amegakaryocytic thrombocytopenia, due to receive a stem cell transplant. The CDR3 here is CGAPGGPNEKLFF. For the CDR3, the DNA is TGCGGTGCTCCAGGGGGCCCGAATGAAAAACTGTTTTTT.